One and the same sample provided the 20 T cell receptor beta chains below, sequenced in a study of T cell repertoires in cytomegalovirus infection (dated by TCRdb to between 2018 and 2021). The sample's treatment or condition, from its label and the paper: in vitro stimulation with specific CMV peptide epitopes to enrich CMV-specific T cells. The listed sequencing device is Illumina HiSeq 1500. The public reads were reprocessed in TCRdb via fastp at Q25 and MiXCR, keeping in-frame beta chains. Every entry covers one CDR3 protein and lists the most common genes and DNA from its rows. The sample table shows about 220,000 distinct CDR3 sequences, and about 40% are seen once. The leading ten clones occupy 55% to 60% of the sample. Their specific antigens are unknown. Source: CD8+ T cells from cultured PBMCs, taken from culture after CMV antigen stimulation. These receptors were collected from a human donor in good health (CMV status not recorded). Some clones in this sample may be carry-over from other donors' samples.

This clonotype was detected only a few times. The chain uses TRBV27 and TRBJ1-1; TRBD1 matches at 9 bases. This CDR3 spans 14 amino acids. Looked up from germline, CDR1 is MNHEY and CDR2 is SMNVEV (reference sequence). Trimming at V came to 5 bases and at J to 3 bases, leaving 4 bases not matched to a gene. As DNA, the CDR3 is TGTGCCAGCAGTGCACAGGGGGCGGACACTGAAGCTTTCTTT. Translating it yields CASSAQGADTEAFF.

The gene calls are TRBV7-6 and TRBJ2-7; 7 nucleotides line up with TRBD1. The CDR3 covers 13 residues. V shed 4 bases and J 2 bases; nucleotides not matched to a gene: 2. Per germline, CDR1 SGHVS and CDR2 FNYEAQ. This CDR3 is CASSWDSPYEQYF. In nucleotides, the CDR3 is TGTGCCAGCAGCTGGGACAGCCCCTACGAGCAGTACTTC.

The rearrangement uses TRBV25-1 and TRBJ1-2; 7 nucleotides agree with TRBD1. Germline V CDR1 and CDR2: MGHDK, SYGVNS. Losses at the gene ends were 3 bases for V and 4 bases for J; bases not matched to a gene: 5. This CDR3 is built from 14 residues. For the CDR3, the DNA is TGTGCCAGCAGTGAGCCCTACAGGGGCTATGGCTACACCTTC. Translated: CASSEPYRGYGYTF.

The gene calls are TRBV4-1 and TRBJ1-5, with D unclear. V was cut by 3 bases and J by 1 base, with 13 bases left in between. CDR1 and CDR2 from the germline V gene are MGHRA and YSYEKL. The CDR3 is 16 amino acids. CDR3 in DNA: TGCGCCAGCAGCCAGGGAGCCGGAGGGAGCAATCAGCCCCAGCATTTT. The encoded protein is CASSQGAGGSNQPQHF.

This clonotype was seen many times. The chain carries TRBV7-2 and TRBJ2-7; 7 nucleotides agree with TRBD2. The germline gives CDR1 SGHTA, CDR2 FQGNSA. V gave up 5 bases and J gave up 3 bases; unmatched junction bases: 7. The CDR3 runs 14 residues. CDR3 protein: CASSIGLGGYEQYF. The CDR3 bases are TGTGCCAGCAGCATAGGACTAGGTGGCTACGAGCAGTACTTC.

The rearrangement uses TRBV7-9 and TRBJ2-7; D remains unclear. This CDR3 comprises 14 residues. Germline CDR1 SEHNR, CDR2 FQNEAQ (reference sequence). V was trimmed by 4 bases and J by 4 bases, leaving 14 bases between them. CDR3 protein: CASSSALDGYEQYF. In DNA, the CDR3 is TGTGCCAGCAGCTCCGCTTTAGACGGGTACGAGCAGTACTTC.

The chain links TRBV7-6 to TRBJ2-4; no clear D. This CDR3 spans 13 amino acids. The V gene lost 1 base and the J gene lost 4 bases, with 5 bases spanning the gap. Germline V gene lookup returns CDR1 SGHVS and CDR2 FNYEAQ. The CDR3 DNA reads as TGTGCCAGCAGCTTAGACCCTAAAAACATTCAGTACTTC. Amino acid sequence: CASSLDPKNIQYF. The variable domain in full, with the rest retrieved from reference TRBV7-6 and TRBJ2-4, is GAGVSQSPRYKVTKRGQDVALRCDPISGHVSLYWYRQALGQGPEFLTYFNYEAQQDKSGLPNDRFSAERPEGSISTLTIQRTEQRDSAMYRCASSLDPKNIQYFGAGTRLSVL.

V and J are TRBV27 and TRBJ2-5, with D maybe TRBD1 (6 bases). Trimming cost V 5 bases and J 0 bases, with 22 bases left between them. The germline V gene has CDR1 MNHEY and CDR2 SMNVEV (reference sequence). The CDR3 is made up of 18 amino acids. The DNA of the CDR3 is TGTGCCAGCAGTCCAACTCGAGGGGGTCCCGAGTACCAAGAGACCCAGTACTTC. It encodes CASSPTRGGPEYQETQYF.

On this clonotype: The junction and the germline gene differ at one end; a read error may be behind it. CDR3: CASNLAGSGANVLTF. CDR3 sequence (DNA): TGTGCCAGCAACTTAGCGGGCTCTGGGGCCAACGTCCTGACTTTC. The rearrangement links TRBV11-3 to TRBJ2-6, with TRBD2 matching over 7 bases. The CDR3 consists of 15 residues. Germline V gene lookup returns CDR1 SGHNT and CDR2 YENEEA.

This clonotype has just a few counts. V and J are TRBV7-3 and TRBJ2-1; D call uncertain. V was clipped by 1 base and J by 7 bases, with 11 bases between them. The CDR3 consists of 14 residues. The germline V gene encodes CDR1 SGHTA and CDR2 FQGTGA. The CDR3 DNA sequence: TGTGCCAGCAGCTTAATCCCCACGACGAATGAGCAGTTCTTC. It codes for CASSLIPTTNEQFF.

V gene TRBV7-9 combines with J gene TRBJ1-1; D gene ambiguous. This CDR3 spans 9 amino acids. The germline V gene has CDR1 SEHNR and CDR2 FQNEAQ (reference sequence). The V end lost 4 bases, the J end lost 11 bases, and 5 bases lay between the germline ends. DNA of the CDR3: TGTGCCAGCAGCTCGGTGGCTTTCTTT. It is translated as CASSSVAFF. The full variable domain, in which reference TRBV7-9 and TRBJ1-1 provide the parts outside the CDR3, is DTGVSQNPRHKITKRGQNVTFRCDPISEHNRLYWYRQTLGQGPEFLTYFQNEAQLEKSRLLSDRFSAERPKGSFSTLEIQRTEQGDSAMYLCASSSVAFFGQGTRLTVV.

This clonotype showed up just a few times. V and J are TRBV7-6 and TRBJ2-3; 9 positions match TRBD2. The V and J ends lost 0 bases and 2 bases, in that order; junction bases with no gene match: 3. Germline assignment: CDR1 SGHVS and CDR2 FNYEAQ. The CDR3 covers 16 residues. The CDR3 spells CASSLAVAGVTDTQYF. The CDR3 DNA is TGTGCCAGCAGCTTAGCCGTAGCGGGGGTCACAGATACGCAGTATTTT.

The gene calls are TRBV9 and TRBJ2-1, with D perhaps matching TRBD1 (5 bases). V was trimmed by 0 bases and J by 7 bases, leaving 11 bases between them. Germline CDR1 is SGDLS and CDR2 is YYNGEE. The CDR3 covers 14 residues. CDR3 sequence reads: CASSVASDSNEQFF. The CDR3 DNA reads TGTGCCAGCAGCGTAGCATCCGACAGTAATGAGCAGTTCTTC.

This clonotype has a handful of counts. The CDR3 DNA sequence: TGTGCCAGCAGCAACGACCTTCTCAGCCTCAATGAGCAGTTCTTC. Translation: CASSNDLLSLNEQFF. This chain joins TRBV6-1 and TRBJ2-1, with D uncertain. Germline CDR1 is MNHNS and CDR2 is SASEGT. The CDR3 runs to 15 residues. Trimming shortened V by 6 bases and J by 6 bases, and 18 bases separated the two germline ends.

V and J are TRBV12-3 or TRBV12-4 and TRBJ1-5; 7 bases map to TRBD1. V lost 1 base to trimming and J lost 3 bases; unmatched junction nucleotides: 3. The length of the CDR3 is 15 residues. CDR3 nucleotides: TGTGCCAGCAGTTTAGGGGACAGAGCCAATCAGCCCCAGCATTTT. It specifies CASSLGDRANQPQHF.

The table lists this clonotype with many counts. This chain uses TRBV10-3 with TRBJ1-2, with D possibly matching TRBD1 (5 bases). The germline gives CDR1 ENHRY, CDR2 SYGVKD. The CDR3 runs 16 residues. V shed 7 bases and J shed 0 bases, with 18 bases lying between them. CDR3: CAINGGSMQTNYGYTF. Here the CDR3 DNA reads TGTGCCATCAATGGGGGGAGCATGCAAACTAACTATGGCTACACCTTC.

V and J are TRBV7-8 and TRBJ2-2; 9 nucleotides align to TRBD1. The CDR3 spans 15 residues. Trimming at V came to 5 bases and at J to 7 bases, leaving 8 bases not matched to a gene. CDR1 is SGHVS, CDR2 FQNEAQ, per germline. CDR3 coding DNA: TGTGCCAGCAGCCCCCTGGACAGGGGAAACGGGGAGCTGTTTTTT. As protein: CASSPLDRGNGELFF.

A word on this clonotype: Possible read error: a much larger clone is one base away. The chain combines TRBV7-2 with TRBJ2-1; 10 bases fit TRBD2. J lost 7 bases, V lost 1 base, and 4 bases had no gene match. Per the germline V gene, CDR1 is SGHTA and CDR2 is FQGNSA. CDR3 length: 15 residues. In nucleotides, the CDR3 is TGTGCCAGCAGCTTAGAACTAGCGGGAATGAATGAGCAGTTCTTC. It translates to CASSLELAGMNEQFF. Based on the CDR3 plus reference TRBV7-2 and TRBJ2-1, the full variable domain is GAGVSQSPSNKVTEKGKDVELRCDPISGHTALYWYRQSLGQGLEFLIYFQGNSAPDKSGLPSDRFSAERTGGSVSTLTIQRTQQEDSAVYLCASSLELAGMNEQFFGPGTRLTVL.

This chain uses TRBV27 with TRBJ2-3; TRBD1 is a possible D gene (5 bases). Between the trimmed V and J ends, which lost 5 bases and 5 bases, there was a span of 14 bases. The CDR3 is made up of 14 amino acids. Germline V lookup: CDR1 MNHEY, CDR2 SMNVEV (reference sequence). Here the CDR3 reads CASSQGAPKDTQYF. The CDR3 nucleotides read TGTGCCAGCAGTCAAGGGGCACCCAAAGATACGCAGTATTTT.

The chain is built from TRBV2 and TRBJ1-1, with 7 bases lining up with TRBD1. Germline CDR1 reads SNHLY; CDR2 reads FYNNEI. Trimming took 9 bases from V and 1 from J; bases not matched to a gene: 8. CDR3 length: 14 amino acids. This CDR3 is CARDTGASNTEAFF. Written as DNA, the CDR3 is TGTGCCAGGGATACAGGGGCCTCGAACACTGAAGCTTTCTTT.